The 20 T cell receptor beta chains below come from one sample, sequenced in a study of blood T cell repertoires in COVID-19. Clones were sequenced by immunoSEQ multiplex PCR, and TCRdb holds only the in-frame ones, with some missing. The sample yields 300,000 to 400,000 clones, about 91% seen once. Specimen: peripheral blood. The source of these receptors is a man aged 25 to 40 with COVID-19, enrolled during active disease.

The chain couples TRBV27 to TRBJ2-7, with TRBD1 as a possible D gene (5 bases). The CDR3 is made up of 16 amino acids. The germline gives CDR1 MNHEY, CDR2 SMNVEV (reference sequence). Trimming pared 0 bases from V and 0 bases from J, leaving 12 bases between. The CDR3 reads CASSLSGQGGSYEQYF. The CDR3 DNA sequence: TGTGCCAGCAGTTTATCCGGGCAGGGTGGCTCCTACGAGCAGTACTTC.

CDR3 sequence reads: CAYDRNTEAFF. CDR3 in DNA: TGTGCCTACGACAGGAACACTGAAGCTTTCTTT. V is TRBV30 and J is TRBJ1-1, with D perhaps matching TRBD1 (5 bases). The CDR3 contains 11 residues. Trimming shortened V by 7 bases and J by 1 base, and 7 bases separated the two germline ends. Germline assignment: CDR1 GTSNPN and CDR2 SVGIG (reference sequence).

The gene calls are TRBV21-1 and TRBJ1-1; TRBD1 is the table's D call, not checked against the DNA. TRBV21-1 is flagged as a pseudogene. The CDR3 loop spans 14 amino acids. The CDR3 DNA reads TGTGCCAGCACCGGGACAGGGGGGGCCGGTGAAGCTTTCTTT. It is translated as CASTGTGGAGEAFF.

The V and J genes are TRBV5-1 and TRBJ2-2; 10 nucleotides align to TRBD1. With V trimmed by 2 bases and J by 5 bases, 3 bases remained unmatched. The CDR3 has 15 residues. Germline V gene lookup returns CDR1 SGHRS and CDR2 YFSETQ. CDR3 DNA sequence: TGCGCCAGCAGCTTCCTGGGACAGGGGACCGGGGAGCTGTTTTTT. This translates into CASSFLGQGTGELFF.

This sequence joins TRBV21-1 and TRBJ2-7; the D segment call TRBD2 is taken from the table without a DNA check. TRBV21-1 has pseudogene status. This CDR3 has 17 residues. The CDR3 protein is CASSKGLAGEFPYEQYF. For the CDR3, the DNA is TGTGCCAGCAGCAAGGGACTAGCGGGAGAGTTTCCCTACGAGCAGTACTTC.

The chain has TRBV6-5 and TRBJ1-1, with 7 bases fitting TRBD1. CDR3 length: 13 amino acids. CDR1 is MNHEY and CDR2 is SVGAGI in the germline V gene. With 6 bases clipped from V and 7 bases from J, the junction kept 8 bases outside the gene matches. The CDR3 loop is CASSPGQYYEAFF. The CDR3 DNA follows: TGTGCCAGCAGCCCGGGACAGTATTATGAAGCTTTCTTT.

CDR3 residues: CASRERTSGYNEQFF. CDR3 DNA: TGTGCCAGCAGGGAGAGGACTAGCGGGTACAATGAGCAGTTCTTC. The V and J genes are TRBV2 and TRBJ2-1, with TRBD2 matching 11 bases. V shed 6 bases and J 4 bases; nucleotides not matched to a gene: 5. Germline V CDR1 and CDR2: SNHLY, FYNNEI. This CDR3 has 15 residues.

This chain connects TRBV28 to TRBJ2-7; 10 positions match TRBD1. Germline V gene sequence: CDR1 MDHEN, CDR2 SYDVKM. Trimming took 4 bases from V and 2 from J; bases not matched to a gene: 5. The CDR3 runs to 15 residues. The CDR3 DNA follows: TGTGCCAGCAGTTCAACCGGGACAGGGGCCTACGAGCAGTACTTC. Translated: CASSSTGTGAYEQYF.

The chain has TRBV19 and TRBJ1-2; TRBD1 matches at 8 bases. Trimming removed 5 bases from V and 1 base from J; junction bases left unmatched: 3. The germline V gene has CDR1 LNHDA and CDR2 SQIVND (reference sequence). The CDR3 sequence is 14 residues long. Written as DNA, the CDR3 is TGTGCCAGTAGTGCAGGGGGCCTTAACTATGGCTACACCTTC. Amino acids: CASSAGGLNYGYTF.

The genes are TRBV12-3 or TRBV12-4 and TRBJ2-3; D unclear. CDR3 length: 12 amino acids. The V and J ends lost 5 bases and 1 base respectively, with 4 bases between them. The CDR3 loop is CASSVGTDTQYF. DNA of the CDR3: TGTGCCAGCAGTGTCGGCACAGATACGCAGTATTTT.

V is TRBV4-1 and J is TRBJ1-2, with 7 bases fitting TRBD1. CDR3 length: 12 amino acids. The germline V gene has CDR1 MGHRA and CDR2 YSYEKL. J was trimmed by 3 bases and V by 8 bases; bases with no gene match: 3. In DNA, the CDR3 is TGCGCCAGCCAGGGGGACCACTATGGCTACACCTTC. Amino acids: CASQGDHYGYTF.

The chain joins TRBV4-1 to TRBJ1-1, with D tentatively TRBD1 (6 bases). V was clipped by 3 bases and J by 0 bases, with 11 bases between them. The CDR3 is 15 amino acids. CDR1 MGHRA and CDR2 YSYEKL come from the germline V gene. Written as DNA, the CDR3 is TGCGCCAGCAGCCACCGAGGGGGTCTGAACACTGAAGCTTTCTTT. Translating gives CASSHRGGLNTEAFF.

This chain joins TRBV14 and TRBJ2-3; D possibly corresponds to TRBD2 (5 bases). The CDR3 consists of 15 residues. In germline, CDR1 is SGHDN, CDR2 FVKESK. V lost 0 bases, J lost 8 bases, and 15 bases lay in between. CDR3 in DNA: TGTGCCAGCAGCCAAGATTTCGGGGTTCCCCTTACGCAGTATTTT. Translated: CASSQDFGVPLTQYF.

The V and J genes are TRBV28 and TRBJ2-7; 10 bases line up with TRBD1. Germline V CDR1 and CDR2: MDHEN, SYDVKM. The CDR3 runs 16 residues. J lost 0 bases, V lost 10 bases, and 12 bases had no gene match. The CDR3 nucleotides read TGTGCCACCCAGACAGGGGGCCCGGTCCCCTCCTACGAGCAGTACTTC. Its translation: CATQTGGPVPSYEQYF.

This clone was observed a single time. The chain combines TRBV7-2 with TRBJ2-1, with TRBD2 identical over 14 bases. Unmatched junction bases numbered 9, after V lost 0 bases and J lost 8 bases. The CDR3 runs 18 residues. Germline CDR1 SGHTA, CDR2 FQGNSA. CDR3 loop: CASSLAKGRGLAGDEQFF. The CDR3 coding sequence is TGTGCCAGCAGCTTAGCGAAAGGTCGGGGACTAGCGGGGGATGAGCAGTTCTTC.

This chain uses TRBV15 with TRBJ1-1; D not resolved. The CDR3 extends over 17 amino acids. V gave up 8 bases and J gave up 0 bases, with 22 bases separating them. Germline V gives CDR1 LNHNV, CDR2 YYDKDF (reference sequence). CDR3 DNA: TGTGCCACCGCCCCCGCCGGGAGAGGCTTTCTGAACACTGAAGCTTTCTTT. Residues: CATAPAGRGFLNTEAFF.

The chain combines TRBV21-1 with TRBJ1-2; the D call in the table, TRBD1, was not verified against the DNA. TRBV21-1 is labeled a pseudogene. The CDR3 is 16 amino acids. The CDR3 here is CASSKISGRGGDGYTF. CDR3 sequence (DNA): TGTGCCAGCAGCAAAATATCTGGAAGAGGGGGCGATGGCTACACCTTC.

This clone was counted only a few times. The CDR3 sequence: CASSSTANYGYTF. In DNA, the CDR3 is TGTGCCAGCAGTTCCACAGCTAACTATGGCTACACCTTC. The chain is built from TRBV2 and TRBJ1-2; D remains ambiguous. V was trimmed by 5 bases and J by 0 bases, leaving 7 bases between them. Germline V gives CDR1 SNHLY, CDR2 FYNNEI. The CDR3 extends over 13 amino acids.

The genes are TRBV27 and TRBJ2-2, with D possibly being TRBD2 (5 bases). Germline V gene lookup returns CDR1 MNHEY and CDR2 SMNVEV (reference sequence). Trimming removed 8 bases from V and 2 bases from J, with 21 bases in between. The CDR3 runs to 17 residues. CDR3 in DNA: TGTGCCAGCGGGCAAGGCCTTAGGAGGTCTAACACCGGGGAGCTGTTTTTT. It specifies CASGQGLRRSNTGELFF.

This clone was detected once. This chain connects TRBV6-1 to TRBJ1-5, with TRBD1 as a possible D gene (6 bases). V was pared by 3 bases and J by 7 bases, with 13 bases between. The V gene's germline CDR1 is MNHNS and CDR2 SASEGT. The CDR3 runs to 14 residues. The CDR3 coding sequence is TGTGCCAGCAGTGAGAGTTGGGGGCCCCAGCCCCAGCATTTT. This translates into CASSESWGPQPQHF.